Presented here are 30 T cell receptor beta chains from one specimen sequenced in a study of CD8 T cells in Susac syndrome. RNA, at about 0.45 to 1 ug, was reverse transcribed with random hexamers. TCRdb redid the calling of the immunoSEQ multiplex PCR reads with MiXCR, one entry per CDR3 protein. This sample has over 100,000 distinct CDR3 sequences; roughly 95% occur once, and the top ten carry 0.09% to 0.1%. Material for sequencing was CD4+ T cells from PBMCs. These receptor sequences come from a human donor in good health.

This rearrangement joins TRBV5-1 to TRBJ1-2; D ambiguous. The CDR3 runs to 14 residues. Deletions cut 0 bases from V and 8 bases from J, with 14 bases between. Per the germline V gene, CDR1 is SGHRS and CDR2 is YFSETQ. In nucleotides, the CDR3 is TGCGCCAGCAGCTTGGTTCTGGGTGCTGGGGGCTACACCTTC. Protein sequence: CASSLVLGAGGYTF.

V and J are TRBV18 and TRBJ1-2; 10 bases match TRBD1. CDR1 and CDR2 (germline): KGHSH, LQKENI. There are 16 residues in the CDR3. J was trimmed by 6 bases and V by 4 bases; bases with no gene match: 11. The CDR3 protein is CASSLQSTGTGDGYTF. The CDR3 region has the DNA TGTGCCAGCTCACTACAATCAACCGGGACAGGGGATGGCTACACCTTC.

J is TRBJ2-3 and V is TRBV11-1; 7 bases agree with TRBD2. The J segment lost 6 bases and the V segment lost 5 bases, leaving 29 bases of the junction unmatched. Germline-derived CDR1 and CDR2 are SGHAT and FQDESV (reference sequence). CDR3 length: 21 residues. CDR3 amino acids: CASSNHLSSTGNRGDLDTQYF. The CDR3 DNA reads TGTGCCAGCAGCAACCACTTATCTTCAACCGGAAATCGGGGGGATTTGGATACGCAGTATTTT.

The V gene is TRBV3-1, the J gene TRBJ1-5, with D possibly being TRBD1 (5 bases). This CDR3 has 15 amino acids. Trimming stripped 4 bases from V and 0 bases from J, with 10 bases between. Per the germline V gene, CDR1 is LGHDT and CDR2 is YNNKEL (reference sequence). The CDR3 bases are TGTGCCAGCAGCCTCTCGGGGGTTAGCAATCAGCCCCAGCATTTT. Protein: CASSLSGVSNQPQHF.

In its sample, this clonotype was seen once. V usage is TRBV24-1 and J usage is TRBJ1-1, with D perhaps matching TRBD1 (5 bases). The germline gives CDR1 KGHDR, CDR2 SFDVKD. Trimming stripped 11 bases from V and 5 bases from J, with 20 bases between. The CDR3 has 14 amino acids. The DNA for the CDR3 is TGTGCCATCCAGGGCCCAACTTTGGCGACTGAAGCTTTCTTT. Translation gives CAIQGPTLATEAFF.

This sequence joins TRBV7-2 and TRBJ1-4; D call uncertain. The germline CDR1 and CDR2 sequences are SGHTA and FQGNSA. The CDR3 is 14 residues long. V lost 1 base and J lost 7, with 10 bases in between. The CDR3 region is CASSLGPSGEKLFF. CDR3 DNA: TGTGCCAGCAGCTTAGGGCCGTCGGGTGAAAAACTGTTTTTT. The entire variable domain, with the rest obtained from reference TRBV7-2 and TRBJ1-4, is as follows: GAGVSQSPSNKVTEKGKDVELRCDPISGHTALYWYRQSLGQGLEFLIYFQGNSAPDKSGLPSDRFSAERTGGSVSTLTIQRTQQEDSAVYLCASSLGPSGEKLFFGSGTQLSVL.

This clonotype was observed once. The chain links TRBV6-2 or TRBV6-3 to TRBJ2-7; TRBD1 aligns across 8 bases. The V gene end was trimmed by 6 bases and the J gene end by 2 bases; junction bases not matched to a gene: 3. Germline V gene lookup returns CDR1 MNHEY and CDR2 SVGEGT. There are 13 residues in the CDR3. The CDR3 sequence: CASRTTGAYEQYF. The CDR3 DNA sequence: TGTGCCAGCAGAACGACAGGGGCCTACGAGCAGTACTTC.

The chain carries TRBV6-2 or TRBV6-3 and TRBJ2-5; D may be TRBD2 (5 bases). V was trimmed by 7 bases and J by 5 bases, leaving 11 bases between them. Germline values: CDR1 MNHEY, CDR2 SVGEGT. This CDR3 contains 12 residues. The CDR3: CASTLPGETQYF. CDR3 in DNA: TGTGCCAGCACCTTACCGGGGGAGACCCAGTACTTC.

The chain combines TRBV2 with TRBJ2-5; tentative D call: TRBD1 (6 bases). The CDR3 loop spans 14 amino acids. Germline CDR1 is SNHLY and CDR2 is FYNNEI. V lost 3 bases, J lost 1 base, and 9 bases lay in between. Here the CDR3 DNA reads TGTGCCAGCAGTGACTGGGACACCCAAGAGACCCAGTACTTC. Its protein is CASSDWDTQETQYF.

The J gene is TRBJ2-7, the V gene TRBV14; D might be TRBD2 (6 bases). The germline V and J ends were trimmed by 0 bases and 7 bases, with 10 bases remaining between them. The V gene's germline CDR1 is SGHDN and CDR2 FVKESK. This CDR3 spans 13 amino acids. Written as DNA, the CDR3 is TGTGCCAGCAGCCAAGATATCGCGGGGGAGCAGTACTTC. Amino acids: CASSQDIAGEQYF. Variable domain in full (rest from reference TRBV14 and TRBJ2-7): EAGVTQFPSHSVIEKGQTVTLRCDPISGHDNLYWYRRVMGKEIKFLLHFVKESKQDESGMPNNRFLAERTGGTYSTLKVQPAELEDSGVYFCASSQDIAGEQYFGPGTRLTVT.

The rearrangement uses TRBV20-1 and TRBJ1-3, with a tentative D call TRBD1 (6 bases). The CDR3 totals 14 residues. V lost 6 bases and J lost 4, with 16 bases in between. Germline values: CDR1 DFQATT, CDR2 SNEGSKA (reference sequence). CDR3 in DNA: TGCAGTGCGTCGGACAGAACCTCCGGAAACACCATATATTTT. Translated, it gives CSASDRTSGNTIYF.

The rearrangement joins TRBV5-6 to TRBJ1-5, with D perhaps matching TRBD1 (6 bases). Trimming pared 1 base from V and 2 bases from J, leaving 13 bases between. The CDR3 is made up of 16 amino acids. CDR1 SGHDT and CDR2 YYEEEE come from the germline V gene. CDR3 DNA sequence: TGTGCCAGCAGCTTGTTACAGGGCGATGGCAATCAGCCCCAGCATTTT. Translating it yields CASSLLQGDGNQPQHF.

The rearrangement links TRBV19 to TRBJ2-2; maybe TRBD1 (5 bases). Trimming stripped 2 bases from V and 6 bases from J, with 10 bases between. This CDR3 has 14 residues. Germline CDR1 is LNHDA and CDR2 is SQIVND (reference sequence). Here the CDR3 DNA reads TGTGCCAGTAGTATACAGGGTAAAGCCGGGGAGCTGTTTTTT. Its translation: CASSIQGKAGELFF.

This chain connects TRBV7-9 to TRBJ2-5; D not certain. This CDR3 has 12 residues. Germline lookup yields CDR1 SEHNR and CDR2 FQNEAQ (reference sequence). The CDR3 coding sequence is TGTGCGCAACGCTCCTGGGAAGAGACCCAGTACTTC. Protein: CAQRSWEETQYF.

This rearrangement joins TRBV9 to TRBJ2-3, with a weak D call TRBD2 (6 bases). The V gene lost 2 bases and the J gene lost 5 bases, with 9 bases spanning the gap. The length of the CDR3 is 13 residues. Per germline, CDR1 SGDLS and CDR2 YYNGEE. The CDR3, as DNA: TGTGCCAGCAGCGTGGAGGGACTAGATACGCAGTATTTT. It encodes CASSVEGLDTQYF.

The genes are TRBV12-3 or TRBV12-4 and TRBJ2-5, with 13 bases aligning to TRBD2. The junction had 8 bases not matched to a gene; V was cut back by 5 bases and J by 5 bases. The CDR3 has 16 residues. The CDR3 here is CASSPWTSGGRETQYF. The CDR3 coding sequence is TGTGCCAGCAGTCCCTGGACTAGCGGGGGAAGGGAGACCCAGTACTTC.

The chain employs TRBV5-1 and TRBJ1-4; 7 positions agree with TRBD1. Germline CDR1 and CDR2: SGHRS and YFSETQ. The CDR3 extends over 14 amino acids. V shed 4 bases, J shed 5 bases, and the junction held 5 bases outside the gene matches. CDR3 in amino acids: CASSGDSGNEKLFF. The CDR3 DNA is TGCGCCAGCAGCGGGGACAGCGGGAATGAAAAACTGTTTTTT.

This rearrangement joins TRBV5-1 to TRBJ2-1; no firm D call. The V end lost 4 bases, the J end lost 4 bases, and 12 bases lay between the germline ends. The V gene's germline CDR1 is SGHRS and CDR2 YFSETQ. This CDR3 has 14 amino acids. CDR3 residues: CASSPPGSYNEQFF. The CDR3 DNA reads TGCGCCAGCAGCCCCCCGGGCTCTTACAATGAGCAGTTCTTC.

The chain has TRBV6-6 and TRBJ1-5; D gene ambiguous. The germline CDR1 and CDR2 sequences are MNHNY and SVGAGI (reference sequence). The CDR3 totals 13 residues. V was shortened by 6 bases and J by 8 bases, with 14 bases between the two germline ends. CDR3 nucleotide sequence: TGTGCCAGCAGGCCACCGAATTTAGAGCCCCAGCATTTT. It is translated as CASRPPNLEPQHF.

This clonotype was detected once. The chain recombines TRBV18 with TRBJ2-7; TRBD2 is a possible D gene (6 bases). The CDR3 consists of 14 residues. Germline V gives CDR1 KGHSH, CDR2 LQKENI. V was trimmed by 1 base and J by 6 bases, leaving 13 bases between them. CDR3 sequence reads: CASSPLSGEGEQYF. The CDR3, as DNA: TGTGCCAGCTCACCACTTAGCGGAGAGGGCGAGCAGTACTTC.

This chain connects TRBV29-1 to TRBJ1-1; D gene uncertain. V was pared by 0 bases and J by 0 bases, with 5 bases between. The CDR3 extends over 13 amino acids. Germline values: CDR1 SQVTM, CDR2 ANQGSEA. CDR3 coding DNA: TGCAGCGTTGAAGAGGGAGTGAACACTGAAGCTTTCTTT. Its translation: CSVEEGVNTEAFF.

V gene TRBV7-9 combines with J gene TRBJ1-1; D perhaps matches TRBD1 (6 bases). The CDR3 covers 15 residues. Per germline, CDR1 SEHNR and CDR2 FQNEAQ (reference sequence). The ends were cut back, 6 bases at V and 3 bases at J, with 17 bases in the middle. CDR3 DNA sequence: TGTGCCAGCAGGCCAAGGGGGGGGGCGTACACTGAAGCTTTCTTT. This codes for CASRPRGGAYTEAFF.

This chain uses TRBV7-2 with TRBJ2-5, with 13 bases matching TRBD2. J was trimmed by 2 bases and V by 5 bases; bases with no gene match: 5. The CDR3 is 16 residues long. Germline V gives CDR1 SGHTA, CDR2 FQGNSA. CDR3 nucleotides: TGTGCCAGCAGCGGACTAGCGGGAGTGTCGCAAGAGACCCAGTACTTC. Translated: CASSGLAGVSQETQYF.

The gene calls are TRBV3-1 and TRBJ2-4; no definite D call. Germline values: CDR1 LGHDT, CDR2 YNNKEL (reference sequence). Trimming took off 4 bases at V and 3 bases at J, with 13 bases between the two ends. This CDR3 has 15 amino acids. The CDR3 sequence: CASSRAPRGKNIQYF. The CDR3 coding sequence is TGTGCCAGCAGCCGAGCCCCTCGTGGCAAAAACATTCAGTACTTC.

The chain employs TRBV6-1 and TRBJ1-5; D unresolved. The V gene's germline CDR1 is MNHNS and CDR2 SASEGT. V gave up 3 bases and J gave up 2 bases, with 11 bases separating them. The CDR3 runs to 15 residues. The CDR3 region is CASSDEVGGNQPQHF. DNA for the CDR3: TGTGCCAGCAGTGATGAGGTCGGCGGCAATCAGCCCCAGCATTTT.

The rearrangement joins TRBV5-1 to TRBJ2-5; 10 bases match TRBD1. From germline, CDR1 is SGHRS and CDR2 YFSETQ. The junction had 5 bases not matched to a gene; V was cut back by 4 bases and J by 2 bases. The CDR3 totals 15 residues. The CDR3 here is CASSPDRGKQETQYF. CDR3 sequence (DNA): TGCGCCAGCAGCCCGGACAGGGGGAAACAAGAGACCCAGTACTTC.

The rearrangement joins TRBV27 to TRBJ1-1, with D tentatively TRBD1 (6 bases). CDR3 length equals 16 residues. Germline V gene lookup returns CDR1 MNHEY and CDR2 SMNVEV (reference sequence). V was pared by 7 bases and J by 4 bases, with 22 bases between. In DNA, the CDR3 is TGTGCCAGCAACCAGGGGAGAAGGATACAGGGCACTGAAGCTTTCTTT. This encodes CASNQGRRIQGTEAFF.

This clonotype was counted a single time. J is TRBJ2-1 and V is TRBV6-2 or TRBV6-3, with a tentative D call TRBD2 (5 bases). CDR3 length: 15 amino acids. V lost 5 bases to trimming and J lost 0 bases, with 11 bases between them. The germline CDR1 and CDR2 sequences are MNHEY and SVGEGT. The CDR3 loop reads CASSPRRDSYNEQFF. In nucleotides, the CDR3 is TGTGCCAGCAGTCCCCGACGGGACTCCTACAATGAGCAGTTCTTC.

The chain couples TRBV30 to TRBJ2-5; no reliable D call. CDR3 size: 13 residues. Germline values: CDR1 GTSNPN, CDR2 SVGIG (reference sequence). The V and J ends lost 4 bases and 2 bases respectively, with 11 bases between them. The CDR3 coding sequence is TGTGCCTGGATTCCGGACGGTCAAGAGACCCAGTACTTC. It is translated as CAWIPDGQETQYF.

This sequence joins TRBV5-1 and TRBJ2-2; 8 nucleotides line up with TRBD1. There are 15 residues in the CDR3. Per germline, CDR1 SGHRS and CDR2 YFSETQ. V shed 3 bases, J shed 1 base, and the junction held 2 bases outside the gene matches. CDR3 DNA sequence: TGCGCCAGCAGCTATGGACAGGGGAACACCGGGGAGCTGTTTTTT. This encodes CASSYGQGNTGELFF.